The present T cell receptor beta chain was sequenced within a study of blood T cell repertoires in COVID-19. Study-wide context: The United States, Italy and Spain supplied acute and convalescent COVID-19 samples. PBMCs, B-cell-depleted T cells, or T cells provided the cDNA or gDNA that made up the material.

As handled by the study authors: The authors estimated nucleated cell counts from reference gene primer amplification. Sequencing was performed with immunoSEQ multiplex PCR; in TCRdb, only in-frame clones are kept and a portion is missing. The V and J calls and clone size are taken from that table; D and trimming were inferred from the DNA. The sample has about 130,000 clones; approximately 90% are singletons. The germline V gene encodes CDR1 MDHEN and CDR2 SYDVKM. The length of the CDR3 is 14 residues. The junction had 4 bases not matched to a gene; V was cut back by 5 bases and J by 5 bases. This clonotype was sampled from a man aged 65 to 85 with active COVID-19. The specimen sequenced was peripheral blood. The J gene is TRBJ2-1, the V gene TRBV28; 9 bases map to TRBD2. CDR3 amino acids: CASSRLAVNNEQFF. The DNA for the CDR3 is TGTGCCAGCAGTCGACTAGCGGTAAACAATGAGCAGTTCTTC.